In its sample, the clone carrying this TCR beta chain was seen many times. Amplified TCR beta CDR3 regions came from RNA transcripts. In the first-round RT-PCR of the TCR CDR3, the HTBI primer set was used. From the multiplex PCR reads, TCRdb called clonotypes with MiXCR, one entry per CDR3 protein. The profile shows 750,000 to 900,000 distinct CDR3 sequences, around 39% of them singletons. This sample is drawn from a study of T cells in Graves' hyperthyroidism and ophthalmopathy. Germline CDR1 LNHNV, CDR2 YYDKDF (reference sequence). Trimming pared 8 bases from V and 4 bases from J, leaving 6 bases between. The CDR3 consists of 11 residues.

J is TRBJ1-3 and V is TRBV15; unclear D gene. The receptor was isolated from a man aged 18 to 30 with Graves' hyperthyroidism. Material: blood. The CDR3 coding sequence is TGTGCCACCCGCTACGGAAACACCATATATTTT. Translated, it gives CATRYGNTIYF.